Below, 3 T cell receptor beta chains from the same sample are listed, as sequenced in a study of CD8+ T cells in alopecia areata. Isolated RNA was reverse transcribed into cDNA used as the sequencing template. Profiling relied on immunoSEQ multiplex PCR, and the TCRdb table lists in-frame clones only, not all of them. This table holds 110,000 to 150,000 clones, about three fifths found once. The sample taken for sequencing was CD8+ T cells sorted from blood. These receptor sequences come from a human donor in good health.

The V call is TRBV14, the J call TRBJ2-6, with 9 nucleotides matching TRBD2. CDR3 length: 18 residues. CDR1 is SGHDN and CDR2 is FVKESK in the germline V gene. J gave up 0 bases and V 6 bases, and 9 bases lay outside the gene matches. CDR3 nucleotides: TGTGCCAGCAGTCGGCTAGCGGGAAACCCCTCTGGGGCCAACGTCCTGACTTTC. Its protein product is CASSRLAGNPSGANVLTF.

The chain employs TRBV29-1 and TRBJ2-1; D is possibly TRBD2 (5 bases). The germline CDR1 and CDR2 sequences are SQVTM and ANQGSEA. The V end lost 4 bases, the J end lost 0 bases, and 10 bases lay between the germline ends. The CDR3 is 14 residues long. CDR3 DNA: TGCAGCGTTGCCGAGGGAAGCTCCTACAATGAGCAGTTCTTC. The encoded protein is CSVAEGSSYNEQFF.

The gene calls are TRBV2 and TRBJ2-1; D is undetermined. Trimming shortened V by 8 bases and J by 7 bases, and 18 bases separated the two germline ends. Per germline, CDR1 SNHLY and CDR2 FYNNEI. The CDR3 runs 14 residues. The CDR3 DNA follows: TGTGCCAGCTCAGGCGCGGTAGATAGGAATGAGCAGTTCTTC. It translates to CASSGAVDRNEQFF.